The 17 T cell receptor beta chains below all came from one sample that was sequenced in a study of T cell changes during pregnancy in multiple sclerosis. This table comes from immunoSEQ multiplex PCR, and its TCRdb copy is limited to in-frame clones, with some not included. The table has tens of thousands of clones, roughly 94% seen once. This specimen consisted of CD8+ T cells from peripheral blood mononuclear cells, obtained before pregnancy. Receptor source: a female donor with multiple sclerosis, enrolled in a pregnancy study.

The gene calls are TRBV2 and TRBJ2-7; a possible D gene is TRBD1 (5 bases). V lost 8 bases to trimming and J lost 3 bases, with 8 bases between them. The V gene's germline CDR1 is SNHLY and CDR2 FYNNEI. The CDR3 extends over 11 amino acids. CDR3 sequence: CASGDSYEQYF. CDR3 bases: TGTGCCAGCGGCGACAGCTACGAGCAGTACTTC.

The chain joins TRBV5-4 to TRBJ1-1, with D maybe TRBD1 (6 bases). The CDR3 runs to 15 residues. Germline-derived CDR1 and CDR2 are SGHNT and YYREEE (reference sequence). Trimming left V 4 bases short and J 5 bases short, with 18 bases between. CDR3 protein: CASSMQRGGFTEAFF. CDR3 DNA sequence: TGTGCCAGCAGCATGCAGAGGGGGGGGTTTACTGAAGCTTTCTTT. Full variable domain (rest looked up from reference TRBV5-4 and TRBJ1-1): ETGVTQSPTHLIKTRGQQVTLRCSSQSGHNTVSWYQQALGQGPQFIFQYYREEENGRGNFPPRFSGLQFPNYSSELNVNALELDDSALYLCASSMQRGGFTEAFFGQGTRLTVV.

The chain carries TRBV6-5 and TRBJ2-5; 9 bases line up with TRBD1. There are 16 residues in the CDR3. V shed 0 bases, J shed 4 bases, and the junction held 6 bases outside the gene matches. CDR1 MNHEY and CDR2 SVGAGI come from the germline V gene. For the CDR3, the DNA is TGTGCCAGCAGTTACTCGGGACAGGGAAGGGTAGAGACCCAGTACTTC. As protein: CASSYSGQGRVETQYF.

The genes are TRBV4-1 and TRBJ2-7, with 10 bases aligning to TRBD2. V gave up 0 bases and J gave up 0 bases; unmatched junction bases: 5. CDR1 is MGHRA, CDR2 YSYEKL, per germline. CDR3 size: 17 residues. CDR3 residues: CASSQEFPSGSSYEQYF. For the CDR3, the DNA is TGCGCCAGCAGCCAAGAATTTCCTAGCGGGAGCTCCTACGAGCAGTACTTC.

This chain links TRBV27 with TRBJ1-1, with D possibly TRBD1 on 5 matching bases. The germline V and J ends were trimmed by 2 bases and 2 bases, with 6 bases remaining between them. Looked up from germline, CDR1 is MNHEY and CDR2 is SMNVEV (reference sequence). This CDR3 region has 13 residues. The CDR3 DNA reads TGTGCCAGCAGTTTACAGGGAAACACTGAAGCTTTCTTT. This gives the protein CASSLQGNTEAFF.

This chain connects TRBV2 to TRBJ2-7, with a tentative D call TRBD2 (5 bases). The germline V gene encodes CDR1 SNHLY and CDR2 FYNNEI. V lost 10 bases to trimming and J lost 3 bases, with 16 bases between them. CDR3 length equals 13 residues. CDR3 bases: TGTGCCACCAGCCCGGCTAGCAGCTACGAGCAGTACTTC. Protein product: CATSPASSYEQYF.

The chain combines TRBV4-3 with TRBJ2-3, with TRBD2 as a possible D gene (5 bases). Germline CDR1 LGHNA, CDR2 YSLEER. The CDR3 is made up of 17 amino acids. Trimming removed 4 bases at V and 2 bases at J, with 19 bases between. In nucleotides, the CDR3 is TGCGCCAGCAGCCCTAGGGAGAGCGGAGATATCACAGATACGCAGTATTTT. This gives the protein CASSPRESGDITDTQYF.

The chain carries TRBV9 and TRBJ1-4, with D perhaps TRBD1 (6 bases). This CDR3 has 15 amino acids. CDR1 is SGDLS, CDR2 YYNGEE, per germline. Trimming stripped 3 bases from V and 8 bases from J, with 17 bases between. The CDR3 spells CASSAGQRDNEKLFF. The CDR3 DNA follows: TGTGCCAGCAGCGCCGGACAGAGGGATAACGAAAAACTGTTTTTT.

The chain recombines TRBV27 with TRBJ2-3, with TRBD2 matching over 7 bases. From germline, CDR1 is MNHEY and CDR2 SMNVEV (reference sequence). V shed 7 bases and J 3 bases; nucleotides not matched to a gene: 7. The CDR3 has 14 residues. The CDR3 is CASNRAGETDTQYF. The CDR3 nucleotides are TGTGCCAGCAACCGGGCGGGAGAGACAGATACGCAGTATTTT.

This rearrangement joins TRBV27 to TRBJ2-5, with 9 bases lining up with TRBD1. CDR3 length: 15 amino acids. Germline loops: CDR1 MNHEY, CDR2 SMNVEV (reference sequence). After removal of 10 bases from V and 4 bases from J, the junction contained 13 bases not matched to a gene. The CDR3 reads CATSPWTGVRETQYF. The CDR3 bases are TGTGCCACCAGCCCCTGGACAGGGGTGCGAGAGACCCAGTACTTC.

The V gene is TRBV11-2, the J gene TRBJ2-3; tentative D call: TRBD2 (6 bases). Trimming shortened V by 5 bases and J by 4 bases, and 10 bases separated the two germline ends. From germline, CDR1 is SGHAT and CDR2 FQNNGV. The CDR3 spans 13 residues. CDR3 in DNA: TGTGCCAGCAGCGTGGGGGGTCCAGATACGCAGTATTTT. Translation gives CASSVGGPDTQYF.

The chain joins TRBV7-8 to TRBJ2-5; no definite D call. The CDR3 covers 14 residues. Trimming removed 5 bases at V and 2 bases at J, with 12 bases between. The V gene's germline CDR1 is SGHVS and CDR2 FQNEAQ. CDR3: CASSPFAVQETQYF. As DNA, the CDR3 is TGTGCCAGCAGCCCATTCGCGGTGCAAGAGACCCAGTACTTC.

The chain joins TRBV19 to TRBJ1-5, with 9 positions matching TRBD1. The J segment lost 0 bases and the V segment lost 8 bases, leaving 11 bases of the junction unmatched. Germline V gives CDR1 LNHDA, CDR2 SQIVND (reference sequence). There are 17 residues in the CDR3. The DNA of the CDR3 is TGTGCCAGTTGCTCCGGGACAGGGTTTTTTAGCAATCAGCCCCAGCATTTT. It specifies CASCSGTGFFSNQPQHF.

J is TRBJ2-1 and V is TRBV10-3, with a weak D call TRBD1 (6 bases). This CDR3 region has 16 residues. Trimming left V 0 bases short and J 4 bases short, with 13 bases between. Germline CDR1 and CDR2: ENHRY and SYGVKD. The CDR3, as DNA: TGTGCCATCAGTGAGTCTTGGCAGGGGAGTTACAATGAGCAGTTCTTC. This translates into CAISESWQGSYNEQFF.

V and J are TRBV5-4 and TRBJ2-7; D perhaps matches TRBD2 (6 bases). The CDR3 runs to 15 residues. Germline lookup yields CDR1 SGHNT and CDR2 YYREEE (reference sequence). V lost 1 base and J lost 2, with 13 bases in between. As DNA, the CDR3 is TGTGCCAGCAGCTTGTTGGGACTTACCCCCTACGAGCAGTACTTC. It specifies CASSLLGLTPYEQYF.

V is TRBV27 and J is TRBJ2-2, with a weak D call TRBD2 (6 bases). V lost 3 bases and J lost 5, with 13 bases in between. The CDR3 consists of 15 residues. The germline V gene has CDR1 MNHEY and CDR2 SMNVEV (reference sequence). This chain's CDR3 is CASSFSGGGTGELFF. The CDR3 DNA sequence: TGTGCCAGCAGTTTTTCTGGAGGAGGGACCGGGGAGCTGTTTTTT.

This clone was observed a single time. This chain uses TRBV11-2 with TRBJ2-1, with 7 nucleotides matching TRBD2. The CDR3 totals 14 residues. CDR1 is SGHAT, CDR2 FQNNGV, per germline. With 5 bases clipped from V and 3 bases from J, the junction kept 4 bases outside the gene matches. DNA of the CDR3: TGTGCCAGCAGCGTCCAGCGGGACTACAATGAGCAGTTCTTC. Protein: CASSVQRDYNEQFF. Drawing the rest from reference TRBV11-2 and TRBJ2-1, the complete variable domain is EAGVAQSPRYKIIEKRQSVAFWCNPISGHATLYWYQQILGQGPKLLIQFQNNGVVDDSQLPKDRFSAERLKGVDSTLKIQPAKLEDSAVYLCASSVQRDYNEQFFGPGTRLTVL.